Listed below are T cell receptor beta chains from one sample, sequenced in a study of graft-versus-host responses after intestinal transplantation. This table comes from immunoSEQ multiplex PCR, and its TCRdb copy is limited to in-frame clones, with some not included. The repertoire holds about 15,000 clones, 25% to 40% seen once, with under 4.5% in the top ten. The specimen comprised alloreactive CD4+ T cells from a mixed lymphocyte reaction culture, sampled before intestinal transplant. Receptor source: a human patient who received an intestinal transplant. Both conserved end residues are part of each CDR3. Fields, in order: clone size, J gene, D gene, V gene, CDR3 length, CDR3 protein, CDR3 DNA. D genes are given only for firm matches. The size of a clone is reported for some rows only, either as once, few or many, or as a class for expanded clones.

clone_size: -; j_call: TRBJ2-7; d_call: -; v_call: TRBV5-1; cdr3_length: 16; cdr3_aa: CASSYDPGQGSYEQYF; cdr3_nt: TGCGCCAGCAGTTACGACCCGGGACAAGGCTCCTACGAGCAGTACTTC
clone_size: -; j_call: TRBJ1-4; d_call: -; v_call: TRBV6-6; cdr3_length: 14; cdr3_aa: CASSYSGSYEKLFF; cdr3_nt: TGTGCCAGCAGTTATTCAGGGAGTTATGAAAAACTGTTTTTT
clone_size: -; j_call: TRBJ2-3; d_call: -; v_call: TRBV2; cdr3_length: 12; cdr3_aa: CASRENTDTQYF; cdr3_nt: TGTGCCAGCAGGGAGAACACAGATACGCAGTATTTT
clone_size: -; j_call: TRBJ2-3; d_call: -; v_call: TRBV5-4; cdr3_length: 13; cdr3_aa: CASSLTGADTQYF; cdr3_nt: TGTGCCAGCAGCTTGACCGGGGCCGATACGCAGTATTTT
clone_size: -; j_call: TRBJ2-5; d_call: TRBD2; v_call: TRBV10-3; cdr3_length: 14; cdr3_aa: CAISVGGGRETQYF; cdr3_nt: TGTGCCATCAGTGTTGGGGGAGGGCGAGAGACCCAGTACTTC
clone_size: -; j_call: TRBJ1-4; d_call: TRBD1; v_call: TRBV11-2; cdr3_length: 12; cdr3_aa: CASEGAGGKLFF; cdr3_nt: TGTGCCAGTGAGGGGGCAGGGGGAAAACTGTTTTTT
clone_size: -; j_call: TRBJ2-5; d_call: -; v_call: TRBV5-6; cdr3_length: 14; cdr3_aa: CASSAVAAQETQYF; cdr3_nt: TGTGCCAGCAGCGCAGTAGCGGCCCAAGAGACCCAGTACTTC
clone_size: -; j_call: TRBJ1-6; d_call: TRBD1; v_call: TRBV5-4; cdr3_length: 17; cdr3_aa: CASSGHRDRFHNSPLHF; cdr3_nt: TGTGCCAGCAGTGGCCACCGGGACAGGTTTCATAATTCACCCCTCCACTTT
clone_size: medium-sized; j_call: TRBJ2-2; d_call: -; v_call: TRBV19; cdr3_length: 13; cdr3_aa: CASTAANTGELFF; cdr3_nt: TGTGCCAGTACAGCCGCGAACACCGGGGAGCTGTTTTTT
clone_size: medium-sized; j_call: TRBJ2-7; d_call: TRBD1; v_call: TRBV6-5; cdr3_length: 16; cdr3_aa: CASSYSMSDRAGEQYF; cdr3_nt: TGTGCCAGCAGTTACTCGATGTCGGACAGGGCTGGCGAGCAGTACTTC
clone_size: -; j_call: TRBJ2-3; d_call: TRBD2; v_call: TRBV7-2; cdr3_length: 16; cdr3_aa: CASSSARTSGGATQYF; cdr3_nt: TGTGCCAGCAGCTCTGCTCGGACTAGCGGGGGGGCCACGCAGTATTTT
clone_size: -; j_call: TRBJ1-2; d_call: -; v_call: TRBV12-5; cdr3_length: 13; cdr3_aa: CASGLDNRVGYTF; cdr3_nt: TGTGCTAGTGGTTTGGACAACAGGGTTGGCTACACCTTC
clone_size: few; j_call: TRBJ2-7; d_call: TRBD1; v_call: TRBV13; cdr3_length: 15; cdr3_aa: CASSLGGQGDYEQYF; cdr3_nt: TGTGCCAGCAGCTTAGGGGGACAGGGGGACTACGAGCAGTACTTC
clone_size: -; j_call: TRBJ1-3; d_call: -; v_call: TRBV11-3; cdr3_length: 18; cdr3_aa: CASSVSDGQRHSGNTIYF; cdr3_nt: TGTGCCAGCAGCGTCTCCGATGGACAGCGACACTCTGGAAACACCATATATTTT
clone_size: -; j_call: TRBJ1-3; d_call: TRBD1; v_call: TRBV6-6; cdr3_length: 14; cdr3_aa: CASSKRQGAYTIYF; cdr3_nt: TGTGCCAGCAGTAAGCGACAGGGGGCCTACACCATATATTTT
clone_size: -; j_call: TRBJ2-7; d_call: -; v_call: TRBV7-2; cdr3_length: 14; cdr3_aa: CASSLSQARYEQYF; cdr3_nt: TGTGCCAGCAGCTTATCTCAGGCCCGCTACGAGCAGTACTTC
clone_size: -; j_call: TRBJ2-3; d_call: -; v_call: TRBV7-9; cdr3_length: 14; cdr3_aa: CASSLRSSTDTQYF; cdr3_nt: TGTGCCAGCAGCTTAAGGTCTAGCACAGATACGCAGTATTTT
clone_size: -; j_call: TRBJ2-7; d_call: -; v_call: TRBV6-6; cdr3_length: 15; cdr3_aa: CASSLTGHPSYEQYF; cdr3_nt: TGTGCCAGCAGCCTTACAGGGCATCCGTCCTACGAGCAGTACTTC
clone_size: few; j_call: TRBJ2-5; d_call: TRBD1; v_call: TRBV2; cdr3_length: 14; cdr3_aa: CASSAQGAGETQYF; cdr3_nt: TGTGCCAGCAGTGCGCAGGGGGCGGGGGAGACCCAGTACTTC
clone_size: -; j_call: TRBJ2-5; d_call: TRBD1; v_call: TRBV18; cdr3_length: 16; cdr3_aa: CASSPTDRGREETQYF; cdr3_nt: TGTGCCAGCTCACCGACGGACAGGGGGCGAGAAGAGACCCAGTACTTC
clone_size: -; j_call: TRBJ2-4; d_call: -; v_call: TRBV18; cdr3_length: 16; cdr3_aa: CASSPSSGRIKNIQYF; cdr3_nt: TGTGCCAGCTCACCCTCCTCCGGCCGGATTAAAAACATTCAGTACTTC
clone_size: -; j_call: TRBJ2-1; d_call: -; v_call: TRBV9; cdr3_length: 13; cdr3_aa: CASSGGVYNEQFF; cdr3_nt: TGTGCCAGCAGTGGGGGCGTGTACAATGAGCAGTTCTTC
clone_size: few; j_call: TRBJ1-4; d_call: -; v_call: TRBV2; cdr3_length: 12; cdr3_aa: CASKTGSEKLFF; cdr3_nt: TGTGCCAGCAAAACAGGGAGTGAAAAACTGTTTTTT
clone_size: few; j_call: TRBJ2-1; d_call: TRBD2; v_call: TRBV10-3; cdr3_length: 14; cdr3_aa: CAIKERETFNEQFF; cdr3_nt: TGTGCCATCAAAGAGCGGGAAACGTTCAATGAGCAGTTCTTC
clone_size: few; j_call: TRBJ1-5; d_call: TRBD1; v_call: TRBV19; cdr3_length: 14; cdr3_aa: CASSSGQGRGPQHF; cdr3_nt: TGTGCCAGTAGTTCCGGACAGGGGAGGGGGCCCCAGCATTTT
clone_size: medium-sized; j_call: TRBJ2-3; d_call: TRBD2; v_call: TRBV18; cdr3_length: 16; cdr3_aa: CASSPTAGGYTDTQYF; cdr3_nt: TGTGCCAGCTCACCGACAGCGGGGGGCTACACAGATACGCAGTATTTT
clone_size: medium-sized; j_call: TRBJ1-4; d_call: -; v_call: TRBV19; cdr3_length: 13; cdr3_aa: CASSIGTGEKLFF; cdr3_nt: TGTGCCAGTAGTATCGGAACAGGTGAAAAACTGTTTTTT
clone_size: few; j_call: TRBJ1-6; d_call: -; v_call: TRBV9; cdr3_length: 14; cdr3_aa: CASSPRDVDSPLHF; cdr3_nt: TGTGCCAGCAGCCCCCGGGACGTGGATTCACCCCTCCACTTT
clone_size: -; j_call: TRBJ2-1; d_call: -; v_call: TRBV9; cdr3_length: 13; cdr3_aa: CASSTRQDGEQFF; cdr3_nt: TGTGCCAGCAGCACCCGACAGGATGGTGAGCAGTTCTTC
clone_size: -; j_call: TRBJ1-2; d_call: -; v_call: TRBV11-2; cdr3_length: 12; cdr3_aa: CASRGNGKGYTF; cdr3_nt: TGTGCCAGCAGAGGAAACGGAAAGGGCTACACCTTC
clone_size: -; j_call: TRBJ1-1; d_call: -; v_call: TRBV7-9; cdr3_length: 13; cdr3_aa: CASSSIWNTEAFF; cdr3_nt: TGTGCCAGCAGCTCTATCTGGAACACTGAAGCTTTCTTT
clone_size: -; j_call: TRBJ1-4; d_call: TRBD1; v_call: TRBV23-1; cdr3_length: 14; cdr3_aa: CANPTGPANEKLFF; cdr3_nt: TGCGCCAATCCGACAGGGCCAGCTAATGAAAAACTGTTTTTT
clone_size: -; j_call: TRBJ1-2; d_call: TRBD1; v_call: TRBV12-5; cdr3_length: 16; cdr3_aa: CASGSGGAQTPYGYTF; cdr3_nt: TGTGCTAGTGGTTCAGGGGGGGCCCAAACCCCTTATGGCTACACCTTC
clone_size: -; j_call: TRBJ2-4; d_call: -; v_call: TRBV21-1; cdr3_length: 12; cdr3_aa: CARVRDKNIQYF; cdr3_nt: TGTGCCAGGGTGAGGGACAAAAACATTCAGTACTTC
clone_size: few; j_call: TRBJ1-5; d_call: -; v_call: TRBV6-5; cdr3_length: 14; cdr3_aa: CASALRDSNQPQHF; cdr3_nt: TGTGCCAGCGCCTTACGGGACAGCAATCAGCCCCAGCATTTT
clone_size: medium-sized; j_call: TRBJ1-3; d_call: -; v_call: TRBV5-4; cdr3_length: 15; cdr3_aa: CASSLDSASGNTIYF; cdr3_nt: TGTGCCAGCAGCTTGGACTCAGCCTCTGGAAACACCATATATTTT
clone_size: -; j_call: TRBJ2-1; d_call: -; v_call: TRBV19; cdr3_length: 15; cdr3_aa: CASRTSRSSYNEQFF; cdr3_nt: TGTGCCAGTAGGACCTCCCGGTCCTCCTACAATGAGCAGTTCTTC
clone_size: few; j_call: TRBJ1-6; d_call: -; v_call: TRBV11-3; cdr3_length: 15; cdr3_aa: CASSLAGAQNSPLHF; cdr3_nt: TGTGCCAGCAGCTTAGCCGGGGCTCAAAATTCACCCCTCCACTTT
clone_size: -; j_call: TRBJ2-2; d_call: TRBD2; v_call: TRBV11-3; cdr3_length: 17; cdr3_aa: CASSLVTSGTNTGELFF; cdr3_nt: TGTGCCAGCAGCTTAGTTACTAGCGGGACGAACACCGGGGAGCTGTTTTTT
clone_size: few; j_call: TRBJ2-3; d_call: -; v_call: TRBV6-5; cdr3_length: 15; cdr3_aa: CASSYSAGTSDTQYF; cdr3_nt: TGTGCCAGCAGTTACTCAGCAGGGACTTCAGATACGCAGTATTTT
clone_size: -; j_call: TRBJ1-5; d_call: -; v_call: TRBV6-6; cdr3_length: 16; cdr3_aa: CASSYNAGTPNQPQHF; cdr3_nt: TGTGCCAGCAGTTACAATGCTGGGACACCAAATCAGCCCCAGCATTTT
clone_size: few; j_call: TRBJ1-2; d_call: -; v_call: TRBV11-3; cdr3_length: 13; cdr3_aa: CASSLGHNYGYTF; cdr3_nt: TGTGCCAGCAGCTTGGGACATAACTATGGCTACACCTTC
clone_size: once; j_call: TRBJ1-2; d_call: TRBD1; v_call: TRBV5-1; cdr3_length: 13; cdr3_aa: CASSTGTGDGYTF; cdr3_nt: TGCGCCAGCAGCACCGGGACAGGGGATGGCTACACCTTC
clone_size: once; j_call: TRBJ1-2; d_call: TRBD1; v_call: TRBV27; cdr3_length: 14; cdr3_aa: CASRQGNSNYGYTF; cdr3_nt: TGTGCCAGCAGACAGGGGAATTCTAACTATGGCTACACCTTC
clone_size: -; j_call: TRBJ2-2; d_call: TRBD1; v_call: TRBV9; cdr3_length: 15; cdr3_aa: CASSGTGRNTGELFF; cdr3_nt: TGTGCCAGCAGCGGGACAGGGAGGAATACCGGGGAGCTGTTTTTT
clone_size: -; j_call: TRBJ2-4; d_call: TRBD1; v_call: TRBV4-1; cdr3_length: 17; cdr3_aa: CASSQAGTGGLLNIQYF; cdr3_nt: TGCGCCAGCAGCCAAGCTGGGACAGGGGGGTTGTTGAACATTCAGTACTTC
clone_size: few; j_call: TRBJ1-2; d_call: -; v_call: TRBV9; cdr3_length: 14; cdr3_aa: CASSVSDRIDGYTF; cdr3_nt: TGTGCCAGCAGCGTGTCTGACAGAATAGATGGCTACACCTTC
clone_size: few; j_call: TRBJ1-5; d_call: -; v_call: TRBV5-4; cdr3_length: 16; cdr3_aa: CASSFYQGQYNQPQHF; cdr3_nt: TGTGCCAGCAGCTTTTATCAAGGCCAATACAATCAGCCCCAGCATTTT
clone_size: -; j_call: TRBJ2-7; d_call: TRBD2; v_call: TRBV11-2; cdr3_length: 15; cdr3_aa: CASSLGLAFSYEQYF; cdr3_nt: TGTGCCAGCAGCTTAGGACTAGCCTTCTCCTACGAGCAGTACTTC
clone_size: -; j_call: TRBJ2-2; d_call: -; v_call: TRBV11-1; cdr3_length: 13; cdr3_aa: CASSLRGNGELFF; cdr3_nt: TGTGCCAGCAGCTTAAGGGGGAACGGGGAGCTGTTTTTT
clone_size: few; j_call: TRBJ2-1; d_call: -; v_call: TRBV4-1; cdr3_length: 16; cdr3_aa: CASSQGRISSYNEQFF; cdr3_nt: TGCGCCAGCAGCCAAGGGAGGATCAGCTCCTACAATGAGCAGTTCTTC
clone_size: -; j_call: TRBJ2-5; d_call: -; v_call: TRBV6-5; cdr3_length: 15; cdr3_aa: CASSYWGTQGETQYF; cdr3_nt: TGTGCCAGCAGTTACTGGGGTACTCAGGGAGAGACCCAGTACTTC